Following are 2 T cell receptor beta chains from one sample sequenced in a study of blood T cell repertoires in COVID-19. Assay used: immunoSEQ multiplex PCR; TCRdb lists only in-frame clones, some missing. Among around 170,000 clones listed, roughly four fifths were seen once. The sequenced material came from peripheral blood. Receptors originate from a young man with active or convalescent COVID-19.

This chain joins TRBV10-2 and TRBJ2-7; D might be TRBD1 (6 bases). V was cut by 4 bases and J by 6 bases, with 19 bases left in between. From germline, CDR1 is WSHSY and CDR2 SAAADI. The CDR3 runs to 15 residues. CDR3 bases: TGCGCCAGCAGTGCATTCCGGGACACCCAGGGCGAGCAGTACTTC. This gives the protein CASSAFRDTQGEQYF.

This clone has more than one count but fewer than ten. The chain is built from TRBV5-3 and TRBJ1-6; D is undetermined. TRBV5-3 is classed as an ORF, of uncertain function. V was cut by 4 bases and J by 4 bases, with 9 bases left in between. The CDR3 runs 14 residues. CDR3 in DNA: TGTGCCAGAAGCCCGGCGGGGTATAATTCACCCCTCCACTTT. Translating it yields CARSPAGYNSPLHF.